These T cell receptor beta chains were read from a single sample in a study of Graves' ophthalmopathy and Graves' hyperthyroidism. TCRdb reprocessed the multiplex PCR reads with MiXCR, giving one entry per CDR3 protein. The sample consists of approximately 210,000 distinct CDR3 sequences, just under 30% of them appearing once. The sequenced sample was peripheral blood. The receptor set was obtained from a man aged 50 or older with Graves' ophthalmopathy. CDR3s include the opening cysteine and the closing phenylalanine or tryptophan. The order of the fields is J gene, clone size, V gene, D gene, CDR3 DNA, CDR3 protein. D genes are given only for firm matches. Clone size is not always given. Where it is, it says once, few, many or a class for expanded clones.

>TRBJ2-5|many|TRBV28|-
TGTGCCAGCAGCCCAGGAGGGGGAGAAGAGACCCAGTACTTC
CASSPGGGEETQYF
>TRBJ2-7|many|TRBV28|-
TGTGCCAGTATCGCGCGCCTAGGCGCAGGGGAGCAGTACTTC
CASIARLGAGEQYF
>TRBJ2-7|many|TRBV14|-
TGTGCCAGCAGCGGGTCCGGGCCGCCCCCCGAGCAGTACTTC
CASSGSGPPPEQYF
>TRBJ2-7|many|TRBV12-3/TRBV12-4|-
TGTGCCAGCAGTTTAGACGGGCCCCCCTACGAGCAGTACTTC
CASSLDGPPYEQYF
>TRBJ2-4|many|TRBV28|TRBD2
TGTGCCAGCAGTCCTAGCGGGAGTCCCGCGTTGGCCAAAAACATTCAGTACTTC
CASSPSGSPALAKNIQYF
>TRBJ2-5|many|TRBV20-1|TRBD1
TGCAGTGCGGGGACAGGGACGGAGACCCAGTACTTC
CSAGTGTETQYF
>TRBJ2-5|many|TRBV6-2/TRBV6-3|-
TGTGCCAGCAGTCTACAAGAGACCCAGTACTTC
CASSLQETQYF
>TRBJ1-6|many|TRBV30|-
TGTGCCTGGATAGGAGAGGGGAATTCACCCCTCCACTTT
CAWIGEGNSPLHF
>TRBJ2-7|many|TRBV12-3/TRBV12-4|-
TGTGCCAGCAGTTTAACGGGAGAGGGATCCTACGAGCAGTACTTC
CASSLTGEGSYEQYF
>TRBJ2-2|once|TRBV12-3/TRBV12-4|-
TGTGCCAGCAGTTTATGGCATATCGCGAACACCGGGGAGCTGTTTTTT
CASSLWHIANTGELFF
>TRBJ2-5|many|TRBV28|TRBD1
TGTGCCAGCAGTTTTGGGGACAGGGTAGGAGAGACCCAGTACTTC
CASSFGDRVGETQYF
>TRBJ2-5|many|TRBV19|TRBD1
TGTGCCAGTAGTACCTCGGGACAGGGTTCGGGGACCCAGTACTTC
CASSTSGQGSGTQYF
>TRBJ2-7|few|TRBV6-1|-
TGTGCCAGCAGAAGTCAATACTCCTACGAGCAGTACTTC
CASRSQYSYEQYF
>TRBJ2-7|-|TRBV6-1|-
TGTGCCAGCCGAGTCTCGACGGGCCCTTACGAGCAGTACTTC
CASRVSTGPYEQYF
>TRBJ2-3|many|TRBV24-1|-
TGTGCCACCAGTGATTTTGAATCCGGAAGCACAGATACGCAGTATTTT
CATSDFESGSTDTQYF
>TRBJ1-2|many|TRBV20-1|-
TGCAGTGTGCCAGACCCGACCAGCTATGGCTACACCTTC
CSVPDPTSYGYTF
>TRBJ1-6|-|TRBV6-1|TRBD1
TGTGCCAGCGGCCGGGACAGGGGTAATTCACCCCTCCACTTT
CASGRDRGNSPLHF
>TRBJ2-7|many|TRBV15|-
TGTGCCACCAGCAGAGACCCCGGGAGCTCCTACGAGCAGTACTTC
CATSRDPGSSYEQYF
>TRBJ2-7|many|TRBV20-1|-
TGCAGTGCAAGGGGGCCCTCAGCGGGAACCTACGAGCAGTACTTC
CSARGPSAGTYEQYF
>TRBJ2-7|many|TRBV7-9|-
TGTGCCAGCAGCTTAGTGTCAAGTGGGGTCTACGAGCAGTACTTC
CASSLVSSGVYEQYF
>TRBJ2-7|many|TRBV12-3/TRBV12-4|-
TGTGCCAGCAGTTTAAGTCGAGGACAGAGCTCCTACGAGCAGTACTTC
CASSLSRGQSSYEQYF
>TRBJ1-2|many|TRBV19|-
TGTGCCAGTTTTAAGGATGGCTACACCTTC
CASFKDGYTF
>TRBJ2-5|-|TRBV7-9|-
TGTGCCAGCAGCGTTGACAACCAAGAGACCCAGTACTTC
CASSVDNQETQYF
>TRBJ2-7|many|TRBV20-1|-
TGCAGTGCCCCGGACATGAGCTCCTACGAGCAGTACTTC
CSAPDMSSYEQYF
>TRBJ2-7|many|TRBV4-1|-
TGCGCCAGCAGCCACGAGCGGGCCCCCGGAGAGCAGTACTTC
CASSHERAPGEQYF
>TRBJ1-6|-|TRBV12-3/TRBV12-4|-
TGTGCCAGCAGAGACAGCGGGAATTCACCCCTCCACTTT
CASRDSGNSPLHF
>TRBJ2-7|many|TRBV6-1|TRBD2
TGTGCCAGCAGTGAGAGCGGGGACTGGAGGTACGAGCAGTACTTC
CASSESGDWRYEQYF
>TRBJ2-7|many|TRBV29-1|TRBD1
TGCAGCGTTGGGGGACAGGGGGTAGGGCGGGTCTCCTACGAGCAGTACTTC
CSVGGQGVGRVSYEQYF
>TRBJ2-7|many|TRBV6-5|-
TGTGCCAGCAGTTACTCGACGGACGAGCAGTACTTC
CASSYSTDEQYF
>TRBJ1-5|-|TRBV20-1|-
TGCAGTGCTAGCCCGGGGGGTCATCAGCCCCAGCATTTT
CSASPGGHQPQHF
>TRBJ1-6|many|TRBV27|-
TGTGCCAGCAGCCCCATTTCGGGACACCTTAATTCACCCCTCCACTTT
CASSPISGHLNSPLHF
>TRBJ2-5|few|TRBV12-3/TRBV12-4|TRBD1
TGTGCCAGCAGCCCGCCGGGACAGGTCGGAGAGACCCAGTACTTC
CASSPPGQVGETQYF
>TRBJ1-5|once|TRBV20-1|TRBD1
TGCAGTGCTAGAAATCCGGGACAGGGACCGAATCAACCCCAGCATTTT
CSARNPGQGPNQPQHF